This TCR beta chain was observed in a study of graft-versus-host responses after intestinal transplantation. Findings and caveats of the study: Where graft-donor T cell macrochimerism was present, patients had high graft-versus-host to host-versus-graft clonal ratios in allografts. Early post-transplant HvG declines showed an association with peak circulating GvH clone levels.

Trimming left V 2 bases short and J 5 bases short, with 9 bases between. CDR1 and CDR2 from the germline V gene are MNHEY and SVGAGI. The CDR3 length is 13 residues. Produced via immunoSEQ multiplex PCR; TCRdb's table is partial and in-frame only. The sample has some 70,000 clones; roughly 92% are singletons. With respect to this clone: As yet, its antigen is unknown.

The source of this sequence is a human patient who received an intestinal transplant, so some T cells may come from the graft donor. The gene calls are TRBV6-5 and TRBJ1-1; D is uncertain. Sample: bone marrow, taken approximately 700 days after intestinal transplantation. The CDR3 DNA follows: TGTGCCAGCAGTTACACCGCCGGGACTGAAGCTTTCTTT. Translated, it gives CASSYTAGTEAFF.